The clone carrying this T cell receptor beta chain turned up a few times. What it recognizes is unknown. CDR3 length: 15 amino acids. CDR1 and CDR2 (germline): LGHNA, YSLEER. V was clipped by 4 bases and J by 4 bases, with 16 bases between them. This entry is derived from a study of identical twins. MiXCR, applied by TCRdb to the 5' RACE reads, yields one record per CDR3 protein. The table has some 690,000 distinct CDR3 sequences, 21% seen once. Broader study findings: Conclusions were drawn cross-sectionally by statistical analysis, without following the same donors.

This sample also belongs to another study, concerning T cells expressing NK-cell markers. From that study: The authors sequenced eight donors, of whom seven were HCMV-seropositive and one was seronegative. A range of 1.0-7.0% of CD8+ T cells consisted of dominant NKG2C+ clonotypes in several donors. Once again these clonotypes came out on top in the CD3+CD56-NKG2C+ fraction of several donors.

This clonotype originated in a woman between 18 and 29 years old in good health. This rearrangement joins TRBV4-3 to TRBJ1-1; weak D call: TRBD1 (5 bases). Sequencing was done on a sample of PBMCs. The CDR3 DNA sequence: TGCGCCAGCAGCCGAGACGGGGCTGAGTTCACTGAAGCTTTCTTT. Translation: CASSRDGAEFTEAFF.